The T cell receptor (beta chain) described here comes from a study of control samples from healthy donors and cancer patients. This clone is a singleton in its sample. Sequencing used immunoSEQ multiplex PCR; TCRdb keeps in-frame clones, though not all of them. The sample holds about 130,000 clones; about 94% are singletons and the top ten take 14%. The CDR3 is made up of 15 amino acids. V gave up 5 bases and J gave up 4 bases, with 18 bases separating them. The germline CDR1 and CDR2 sequences are SGHNT and YYREEE (reference sequence). The clonotype was recovered from a man aged 55-75 years with colorectal cancer. Sequencing was carried out using PBMCs. The chain links TRBV5-4 to TRBJ1-2; TRBD1 is a possible D gene (6 bases). DNA for the CDR3: TGTGCCAGCAGGATGGGGGGGGCGGTCGGCTATGGCTACACCTTC. It is translated as CASRMGGAVGYGYTF.